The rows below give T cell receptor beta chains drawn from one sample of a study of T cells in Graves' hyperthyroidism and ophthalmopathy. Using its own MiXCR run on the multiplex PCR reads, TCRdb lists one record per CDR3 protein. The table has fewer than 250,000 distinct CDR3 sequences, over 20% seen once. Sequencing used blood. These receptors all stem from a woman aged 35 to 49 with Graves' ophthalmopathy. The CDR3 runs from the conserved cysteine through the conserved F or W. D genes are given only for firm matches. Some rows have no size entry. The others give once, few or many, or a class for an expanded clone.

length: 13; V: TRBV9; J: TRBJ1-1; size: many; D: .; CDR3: CASSVARGTEAFF; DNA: TGTGCCAGCAGCGTAGCAAGGGGCACTGAAGCTTTCTTT
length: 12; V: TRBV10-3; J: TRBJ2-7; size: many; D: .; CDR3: CAISEVSYEQYF; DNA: TGTGCCATCAGTGAGGTGAGCTACGAGCAGTACTTC
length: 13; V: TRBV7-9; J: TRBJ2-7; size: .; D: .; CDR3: CASRSVPTGEQYF; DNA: TGTGCCAGCAGATCGGTCCCGACGGGGGAGCAGTACTTC
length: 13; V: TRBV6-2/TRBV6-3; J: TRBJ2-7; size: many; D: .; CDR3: CAISRTQLYEQYF; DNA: TGTGCCATCTCGCGGACCCAACTTTACGAGCAGTACTTC
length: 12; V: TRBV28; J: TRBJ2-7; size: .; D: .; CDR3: CASSYALKEQYF; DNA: TGTGCCAGCAGTTACGCCTTGAAAGAGCAGTACTTC
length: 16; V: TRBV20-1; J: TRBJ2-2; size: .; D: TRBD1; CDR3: CSARPGQGPVTGELFF; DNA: TGCAGTGCTAGACCGGGACAGGGGCCCGTCACCGGGGAGCTGTTTTTT
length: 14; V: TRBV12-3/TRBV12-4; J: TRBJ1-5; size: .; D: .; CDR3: CASRYGESNQPQHF; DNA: TGTGCCAGCAGGTACGGGGAAAGCAATCAGCCCCAGCATTTT
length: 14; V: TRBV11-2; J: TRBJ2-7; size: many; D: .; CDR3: CASSLRPGSYEQYF; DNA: TGTGCCAGCAGCTTAAGGCCAGGGTCGTATGAGCAGTACTTC
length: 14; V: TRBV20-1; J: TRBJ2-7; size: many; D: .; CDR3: CSASPFRSSYEQYF; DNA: TGCAGTGCTAGCCCTTTCAGGAGCTCCTACGAGCAGTACTTC
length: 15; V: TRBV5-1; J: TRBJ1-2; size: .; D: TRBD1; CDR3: CASSVGQQDLYGYTF; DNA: TGCGCCAGCAGCGTGGGACAGCAAGATCTCTATGGCTACACCTTC
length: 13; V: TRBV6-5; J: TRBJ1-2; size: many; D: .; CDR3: CASNRAWDYGYTF; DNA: TGTGCCAGCAATCGGGCTTGGGACTATGGCTACACCTTC
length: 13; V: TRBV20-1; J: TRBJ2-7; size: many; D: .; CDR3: CSAVGPQPYEQYF; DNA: TGCAGTGCAGTGGGGCCCCAACCATACGAGCAGTACTTC
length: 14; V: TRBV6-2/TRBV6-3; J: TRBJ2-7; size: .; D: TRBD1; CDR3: CASRRGQGGYEQYF; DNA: TGTGCCAGCAGGCGAGGACAGGGGGGTTACGAGCAGTACTTC
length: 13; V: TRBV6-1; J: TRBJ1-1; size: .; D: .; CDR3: CASSEGLSTEAFF; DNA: TGTGCCAGCAGTGAAGGGTTGAGTACTGAAGCTTTCTTT
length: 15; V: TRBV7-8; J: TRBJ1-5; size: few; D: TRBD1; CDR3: CASSMDRGHVQPQHF; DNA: TGTGCCAGCAGCATGGACAGGGGGCACGTTCAGCCCCAGCATTTT
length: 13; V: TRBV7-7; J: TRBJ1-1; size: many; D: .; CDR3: CASSQDPNTEAFF; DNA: TGTGCTAGCAGCCAAGACCCCAACACTGAAGCTTTCTTT
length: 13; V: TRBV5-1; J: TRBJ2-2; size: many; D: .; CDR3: CASSLGPTGELFF; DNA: TGCGCCAGCAGCTTGGGCCCCACCGGGGAGCTGTTTTTT
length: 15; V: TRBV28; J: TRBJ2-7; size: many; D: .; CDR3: CASSLGYTGTYEQYF; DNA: TGTGCCAGCAGTTTAGGGTATACAGGCACCTACGAGCAGTACTTC
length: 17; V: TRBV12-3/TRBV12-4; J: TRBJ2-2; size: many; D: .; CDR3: CASSPPPDGRDTGELFF; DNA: TGTGCCAGCAGCCCTCCCCCCGACGGGCGGGACACCGGGGAGCTGTTTTTT
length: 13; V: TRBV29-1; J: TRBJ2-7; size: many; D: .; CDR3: CSVGGPLRDEQYF; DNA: TGCAGCGTTGGTGGCCCTCTTAGAGACGAGCAGTACTTC
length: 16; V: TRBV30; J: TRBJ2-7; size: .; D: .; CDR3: CAWRGGQAEHFYEQYF; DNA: TGTGCCTGGAGAGGAGGGCAGGCCGAACACTTTTACGAGCAGTACTTC
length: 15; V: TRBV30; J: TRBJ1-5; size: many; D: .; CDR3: CAWSVGTYSNQPQHF; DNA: TGTGCCTGGAGTGTAGGAACTTATAGCAATCAGCCCCAGCATTTT
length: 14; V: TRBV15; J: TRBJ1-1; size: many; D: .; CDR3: CATSRGRGNTEAFF; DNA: TGTGCCACCAGCAGAGGAAGGGGGAACACTGAAGCTTTCTTT
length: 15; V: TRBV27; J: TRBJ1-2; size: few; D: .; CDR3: CASSRSHPTAGGYTF; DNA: TGTGCCAGCAGTAGGTCTCACCCTACAGCGGGCGGCTACACCTTC
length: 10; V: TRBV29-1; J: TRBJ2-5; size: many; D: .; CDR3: CSVPGETQYF; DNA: TGCAGCGTTCCTGGAGAGACCCAGTACTTC
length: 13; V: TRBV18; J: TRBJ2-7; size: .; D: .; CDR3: CASSPGLNHEQYF; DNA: TGTGCCAGCTCACCGGGGTTGAACCACGAGCAGTACTTC
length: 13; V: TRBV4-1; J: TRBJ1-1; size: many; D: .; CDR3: CASSLTETYEAFF; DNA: TGCGCCAGCAGCCTCACTGAGACGTATGAAGCTTTCTTT
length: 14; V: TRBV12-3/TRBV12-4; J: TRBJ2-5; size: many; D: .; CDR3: CASSSTGMGETQYF; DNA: TGTGCCAGCAGTAGCACGGGAATGGGGGAGACCCAGTACTTC
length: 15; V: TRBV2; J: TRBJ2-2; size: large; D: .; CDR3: CASGDGPANTGELFF; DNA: TGTGCCAGCGGGGACGGGCCGGCGAACACCGGGGAGCTGTTTTTT
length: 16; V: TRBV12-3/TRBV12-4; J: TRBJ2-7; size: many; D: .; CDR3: CASSSGLVSGSYEQYF; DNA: TGTGCCAGCAGTTCCGGGCTGGTTAGCGGATCCTACGAGCAGTACTTC
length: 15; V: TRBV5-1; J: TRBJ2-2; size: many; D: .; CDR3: CASSSGTPNTGELFF; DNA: TGCGCCAGCAGCTCCGGGACCCCGAACACCGGGGAGCTGTTTTTT
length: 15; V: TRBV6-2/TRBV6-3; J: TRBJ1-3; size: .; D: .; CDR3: CASSRPGRSGNTIYF; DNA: TGTGCCAGCTCCCGTCCCGGACGCTCTGGAAACACCATATATTTT
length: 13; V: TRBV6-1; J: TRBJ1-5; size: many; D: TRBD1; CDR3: CASSGTGYQPQHF; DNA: TGTGCCAGCAGTGGGACAGGTTATCAGCCCCAGCATTTT
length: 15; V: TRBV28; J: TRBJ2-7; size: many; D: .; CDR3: CASSELAVGSYEQYF; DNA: TGTGCCAGCAGTGAACTAGCCGTCGGCTCCTACGAGCAGTACTTC
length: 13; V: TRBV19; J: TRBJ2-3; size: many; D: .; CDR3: CASSIGRQDTQYF; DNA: TGTGCCAGTAGTATCGGTCGGCAGGATACGCAGTATTTT
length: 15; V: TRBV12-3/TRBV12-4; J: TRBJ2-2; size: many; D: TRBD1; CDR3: CASSRDRGLVGELFF; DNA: TGTGCCAGCAGCCGAGACAGGGGGCTGGTCGGGGAGCTGTTTTTT
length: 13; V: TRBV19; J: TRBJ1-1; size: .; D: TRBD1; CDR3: CASHRGVNTEAFF; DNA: TGTGCCAGCCACAGGGGGGTGAACACTGAAGCTTTCTTT
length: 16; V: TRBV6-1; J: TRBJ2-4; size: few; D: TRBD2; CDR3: CASSPPPGTSRSIQYF; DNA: TGTGCCAGCAGCCCCCCTCCGGGGACTAGCAGGTCCATTCAGTACTTC
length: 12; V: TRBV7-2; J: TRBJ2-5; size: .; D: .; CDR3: CASSPTRGTQYF; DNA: TGTGCCAGCAGCCCCACGAGAGGGACCCAGTACTTC
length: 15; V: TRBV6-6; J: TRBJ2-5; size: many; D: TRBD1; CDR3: CASSRLDRNQETQYF; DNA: TGTGCCAGCAGTCGACTGGACAGGAACCAAGAGACCCAGTACTTC
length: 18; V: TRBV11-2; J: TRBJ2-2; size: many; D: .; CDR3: CASSPDFFSGMGTGELFF; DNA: TGTGCCAGCAGCCCAGACTTCTTCTCCGGGATGGGCACCGGGGAGCTGTTTTTT
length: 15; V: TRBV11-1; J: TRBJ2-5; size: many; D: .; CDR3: CASSLSQGARETQYF; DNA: TGTGCCAGCAGCTTAAGTCAAGGGGCGCGGGAGACCCAGTACTTC
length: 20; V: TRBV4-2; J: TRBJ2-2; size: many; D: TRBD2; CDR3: CASSPHLAGGDGGFSGELFF; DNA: TGTGCCAGCAGCCCCCATTTAGCGGGAGGGGACGGAGGATTCTCCGGGGAGCTGTTTTTT
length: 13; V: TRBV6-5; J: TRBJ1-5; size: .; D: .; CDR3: CASSSSGAQPQHF; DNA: TGTGCCAGCAGTTCCTCCGGAGCTCAGCCCCAGCATTTT
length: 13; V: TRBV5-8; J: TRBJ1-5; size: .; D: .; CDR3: CASLKGSNQPQHF; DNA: TGTGCTTCTCTCAAGGGAAGCAATCAGCCCCAGCATTTT
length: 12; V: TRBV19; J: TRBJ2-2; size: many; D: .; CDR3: CVSQGHTGELFF; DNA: TGTGTCTCGCAGGGGCACACCGGGGAGCTGTTTTTT
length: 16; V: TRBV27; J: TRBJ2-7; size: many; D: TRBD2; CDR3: CASSLSRLAERYEQYF; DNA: TGTGCCAGCAGTTTATCGAGGCTAGCGGAGCGTTACGAGCAGTACTTC
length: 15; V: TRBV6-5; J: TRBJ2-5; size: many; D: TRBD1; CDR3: CASRRQGAGKETQYF; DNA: TGTGCCAGCAGACGCCAGGGGGCGGGAAAAGAGACCCAGTACTTC
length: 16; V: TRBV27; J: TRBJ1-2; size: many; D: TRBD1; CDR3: CASRPEGQGRDYGYTF; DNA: TGTGCCAGCAGACCGGAAGGACAGGGGAGAGACTATGGCTACACCTTC
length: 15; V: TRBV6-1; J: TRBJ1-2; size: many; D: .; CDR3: CASSVYPAANYGYTF; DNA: TGTGCCAGCAGTGTGTACCCAGCAGCTAACTATGGCTACACCTTC
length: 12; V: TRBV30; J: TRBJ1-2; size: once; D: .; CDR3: CASPDGNYGYTF; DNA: TGTGCCTCTCCGGACGGGAACTATGGCTACACCTTC
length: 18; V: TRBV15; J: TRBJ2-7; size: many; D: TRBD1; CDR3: CATSRDRQGQEVAYEQYF; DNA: TGTGCCACCAGCAGAGATCGACAGGGGCAAGAGGTGGCCTACGAGCAGTACTTC